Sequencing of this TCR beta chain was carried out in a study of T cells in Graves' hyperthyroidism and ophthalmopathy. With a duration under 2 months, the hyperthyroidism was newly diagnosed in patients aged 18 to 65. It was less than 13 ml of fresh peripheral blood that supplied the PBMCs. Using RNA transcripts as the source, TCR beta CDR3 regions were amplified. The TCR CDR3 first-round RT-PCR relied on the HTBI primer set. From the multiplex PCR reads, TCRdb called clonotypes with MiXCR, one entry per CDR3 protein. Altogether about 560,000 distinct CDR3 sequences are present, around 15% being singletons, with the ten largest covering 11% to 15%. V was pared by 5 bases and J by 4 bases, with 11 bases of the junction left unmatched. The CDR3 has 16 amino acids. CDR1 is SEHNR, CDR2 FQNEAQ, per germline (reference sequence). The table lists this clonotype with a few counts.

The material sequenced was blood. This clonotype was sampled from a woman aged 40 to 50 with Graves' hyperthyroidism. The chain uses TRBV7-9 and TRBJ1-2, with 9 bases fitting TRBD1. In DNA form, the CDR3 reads TGTGCCAGCAGCGCGTCGGGACAGGGAGAAATCTATGGCTACACCTTC. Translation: CASSASGQGEIYGYTF.